This TCR beta chain is from a study of blood T cells in healthy people across ages. With respect to this clonotype: Its cognate antigen is unknown.

Primers used in a second PCR of about 6 to 11 cycles were a sample-barcoded 5' primer and a J-beta primer mix. TCRdb fed the 5' RACE reads into MiXCR, producing one record per CDR3 protein. Of about 800,000 distinct CDR3 sequences in the sample, about 25% were seen once. V lost 4 bases to trimming and J lost 6 bases, with 8 bases between them. Per the germline V gene, CDR1 is SEHNR and CDR2 is FQNEAQ (reference sequence). The CDR3 extends over 12 amino acids. Study observations and caveats: Using unsorted PBMCs precluded a conclusive naive versus antigen-experienced comparison.

These data were also reused for a study on T cells of mothers and their children.

This sequence joins TRBV7-9 and TRBJ2-3; D call uncertain. The sample comprised blood. This sequence originates from a boy younger than 18 in good health. The CDR3 sequence: CASSSQWDTQYF. The CDR3 DNA is TGTGCCAGCAGCTCCCAGTGGGATACGCAGTATTTT.